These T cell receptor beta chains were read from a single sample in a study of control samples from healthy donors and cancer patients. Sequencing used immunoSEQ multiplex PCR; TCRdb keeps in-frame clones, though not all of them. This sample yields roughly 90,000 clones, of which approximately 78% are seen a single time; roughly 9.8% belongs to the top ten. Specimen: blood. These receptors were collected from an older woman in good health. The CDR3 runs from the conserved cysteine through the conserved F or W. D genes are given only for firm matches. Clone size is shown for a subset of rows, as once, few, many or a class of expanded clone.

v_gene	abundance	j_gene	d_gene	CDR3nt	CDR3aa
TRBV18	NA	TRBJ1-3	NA	TGTGCCAGCTCACCAAACGGCCCCGGCTCTGGAAACACCATATATTTT	CASSPNGPGSGNTIYF
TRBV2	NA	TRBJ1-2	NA	TGTGCCAGCAGAAAGCAAGCTAACTATGGCTACACCTTC	CASRKQANYGYTF
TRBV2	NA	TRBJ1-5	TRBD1	TGTGCCAGCAGTTCCGGACAGGCCTATCAGCCCCAGCATTTT	CASSSGQAYQPQHF
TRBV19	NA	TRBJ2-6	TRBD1	TGTGCCAGTAGTGGGGACAGGGCTGGGGCCAACGTCCTGACTTTC	CASSGDRAGANVLTF
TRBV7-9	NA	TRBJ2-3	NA	TGTGCCAGCAGCCCTATCGAGCTAGAGGGCACAGATACGCAGTATTTT	CASSPIELEGTDTQYF
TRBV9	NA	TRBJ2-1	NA	TGTGCCAGCAGCGTAGAAAGCGGCTCCTACAATGAGCAGTTCTTC	CASSVESGSYNEQFF
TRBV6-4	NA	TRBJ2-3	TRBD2	TGTGCCAGCAGTGCTAGCGGGGGCACAGATACGCAGTATTTT	CASSASGGTDTQYF
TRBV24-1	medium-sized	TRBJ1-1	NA	TGTGCCACGCGATACCTTAGTCCGAACACTGAAGCTTTCTTT	CATRYLSPNTEAFF
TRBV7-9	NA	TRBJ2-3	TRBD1	TGTGCCAGCAGCCATCGGACAGGGAAAAACACAGATACGCAGTATTTT	CASSHRTGKNTDTQYF
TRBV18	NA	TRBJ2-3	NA	TGTGCCAGCTCTGCCACCAGGGGAGGACCCACAGATACGCAGTATTTT	CASSATRGGPTDTQYF
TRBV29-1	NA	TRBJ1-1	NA	TGCAGCGCCCGACAGGCCCTTGGGAACACTGAAGCTTTCTTT	CSARQALGNTEAFF
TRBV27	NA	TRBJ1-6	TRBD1	TGTGCCAGCAGTCCCCACCGATATGGTGAAGGGGGCCTTACACCCCTCCACTTT	CASSPHRYGEGGLTPLHF
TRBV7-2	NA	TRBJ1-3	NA	TGTGCCAGCAGCTTAGTCACAGCCTCTGGAAACACCATATATTTT	CASSLVTASGNTIYF
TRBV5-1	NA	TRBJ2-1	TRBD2	TGCGCCAGCAGCTTCATGCCGGGACTAGCGGGTTCGGAATCCTACAATGAGCAGTTCTTC	CASSFMPGLAGSESYNEQFF
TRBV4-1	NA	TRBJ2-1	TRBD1	TGCGCCAGCAGCCAAGGACAGGGGGCAACCTACAATGAGCAGTTCTTC	CASSQGQGATYNEQFF